This T cell receptor (beta chain) was identified in a study of CD8 T cells in Susac syndrome. V trimming: 1 base; J trimming: 8 bases; junction bases outside the gene matches: 7. The CDR3 loop spans 16 amino acids. Germline V gene lookup returns CDR1 LGHDT and CDR2 YNNKEL (reference sequence). Roughly 0.45 to 1 ug RNA was reverse transcribed with random hexamers. TCRdb re-derived calls from the immunoSEQ multiplex PCR reads in MiXCR, one entry per CDR3 protein. This table has around 70,000 distinct CDR3 sequences, approximately 96% appearing once. The clonotype comes from a human donor with multiple sclerosis. Sequencing used CD8+ T cells from PBMCs. The chain is built from TRBV3-1 and TRBJ2-1, with 11 bases that match TRBD2. CDR3 amino acids: CASSQAPSGGKDEQFF. CDR3 coding DNA: TGTGCCAGCAGCCAAGCTCCTAGCGGGGGGAAGGATGAGCAGTTCTTC.